One and the same sample provided the 20 T cell receptor beta chains below, sequenced in a study of low-dose radiotherapy and immunotherapy resistance in tumors. Time point indicated: after trial treatment. Stated treatment: LDRT plus nivolumab, ipilimumab, low-dose cyclophosphamide and aspirin (RACIN trial). TRAV and TRBV primers primed cDNA for both TCRalpha and TCRbeta. For amplifying TCRs, the PCR ran for about 22 cycles with Phusion, which was used together with a constant-region primer and the adapter on the V primers. TCRdb redid the calling of the reads with MiXCR, one entry per CDR3 protein. This sample has about 60,000 distinct CDR3 sequences; about 23% occur once, and the top ten carry approximately 6.4%. This sample comprised PBMCs, obtained after low-dose radiotherapy plus immunotherapy. These receptors all stem from a male donor with prostate cancer.

As for this clonotype: Its ends do not fully match the called genes, so a read error is possible. The CDR3 nucleotides are TGTGCTAGCACCTTAAGCGGGTCGGGTGGAGAGACCCAGTACTTC. Its translation is CASTLSGSGGETQYF. This chain joins TRBV7-7 and TRBJ2-5; D might be TRBD2 (6 bases). The germline V gene has CDR1 SSHAT and CDR2 FNYEAQ (reference sequence). CDR3 size: 15 residues.

This clonotype was seen repeatedly, ten times or more. The rearrangement uses TRBV6-4 and TRBJ1-4; 9 nucleotides line up with TRBD1. The CDR3 sequence is 17 residues long. The germline V gene has CDR1 MRHNA and CDR2 SNTAGT. J was trimmed by 4 bases and V by 1 base; bases with no gene match: 7. CDR3 in amino acids: CASSDWDRVGSNEKLFF. In DNA form, the CDR3 reads TGTGCCAGCAGTGACTGGGACAGGGTTGGGAGTAATGAAAAACTGTTTTTT.

This clonotype has at least ten counts. The CDR3 here is CASSLGWLNEQFF. The CDR3 DNA sequence: TGTGCCAGCAGCTTAGGTTGGCTCAATGAGCAGTTCTTC. The chain links TRBV11-2 to TRBJ2-1; D unresolved. CDR3 length: 13 amino acids. Germline CDR1 reads SGHAT; CDR2 reads FQNNGV. Trimming stripped 1 base from V and 6 bases from J, with 7 bases between.

This clonotype was seen repeatedly, ten times or more. This chain uses TRBV2 with TRBJ1-6, with D perhaps TRBD1 (6 bases). Trimming pared 7 bases from V and 8 bases from J, leaving 9 bases between. Germline V gene lookup returns CDR1 SNHLY and CDR2 FYNNEI. This CDR3 comprises 12 residues. The CDR3 protein is CASNRVDSPLHF. The DNA for the CDR3 is TGTGCCAGCAACAGGGTTGATTCACCCCTCCACTTT.

Ten or more counts support this clonotype. The CDR3 sequence: CASSFQAGNTIYF. The CDR3 nucleotides read TGTGCCAGCAGCTTTCAAGCGGGAAACACCATATATTTT. The chain links TRBV7-2 to TRBJ1-3; no clear D gene. Germline CDR1 SGHTA, CDR2 FQGNSA. This CDR3 comprises 13 residues. The germline V and J ends were trimmed by 3 bases and 4 bases, with 7 bases remaining between them.

This clonotype was observed at least ten times. The chain has TRBV7-9 and TRBJ2-4; 9 nucleotides match TRBD1. V was clipped by 5 bases and J by 8 bases; unmatched bases: 10. The germline V gene encodes CDR1 SEHNR and CDR2 FQNEAQ (reference sequence). The CDR3 is made up of 15 amino acids. The CDR3: CASSGPGQGSDIQYF. Here the CDR3 DNA reads TGTGCCAGCAGCGGACCGGGACAGGGCAGTGACATTCAGTACTTC.

The sample holds many counts of this clonotype. The chain links TRBV28 to TRBJ2-7; D is perhaps TRBD1 (6 bases). The CDR3 runs 17 residues. Trimming shortened V by 6 bases and J by 4 bases, and 25 bases separated the two germline ends. Germline loops: CDR1 MDHEN, CDR2 SYDVKM. CDR3 sequence reads: CASSPSLGQRQPYEQYF. The CDR3 region has the DNA TGTGCCAGCAGCCCCTCCCTAGGACAGAGACAGCCTTACGAGCAGTACTTC.

This clonotype was recorded at least ten times. The chain uses TRBV20-1 and TRBJ1-6, with D perhaps matching TRBD1 (6 bases). The CDR3 consists of 15 residues. Trimming took 3 bases from V and 9 from J, leaving 18 bases between them. In germline, CDR1 is DFQATT, CDR2 SNEGSKA (reference sequence). CDR3 region: CSASYSGGSGSPLHF. DNA of the CDR3: TGCAGTGCTAGTTACTCGGGGGGCTCCGGTTCACCCCTCCACTTT.

In its sample, this clonotype was seen many times. V and J are TRBV7-2 and TRBJ2-1, with TRBD2 matching 10 bases. J lost 2 bases, V lost 7 bases, and 2 bases had no gene match. The CDR3 totals 14 residues. Per the germline V gene, CDR1 is SGHTA and CDR2 is FQGNSA. CDR3 nucleotides: TGTGCCAGCATCGGGACTAGCGCCTACAATGAGCAGTTCTTC. Translated, it gives CASIGTSAYNEQFF.

This clonotype showed up just a few times. The chain joins TRBV5-4 to TRBJ2-1; 11 bases line up with TRBD2. The J segment lost 12 bases and the V segment lost 3 bases, leaving 5 bases of the junction unmatched. The CDR3 has 13 residues. The germline CDR1 and CDR2 sequences are SGHNT and YYREEE (reference sequence). The CDR3 DNA reads TGTGCCAGCAGCTCGGGACTAGCGGAGCGGCAGTTCTTC. This translates into CASSSGLAERQFF.

This clonotype was counted ten times or more. V and J are TRBV4-2 and TRBJ1-5; D is unclear. The V and J ends lost 0 bases and 2 bases respectively, with 8 bases between them. Germline V gene lookup returns CDR1 LGHNA and CDR2 YNFKEQ. The CDR3 consists of 15 residues. The CDR3 sequence is CASSQDASGNQPQHF. The CDR3, as DNA: TGTGCCAGCAGCCAAGATGCGTCGGGCAATCAGCCCCAGCATTTT.

The rearrangement links TRBV21-1 to TRBJ2-7; the table calls TRBD2, which could not be checked here. TRBV21-1 is labeled a pseudogene. CDR3 length: 17 amino acids. CDR3 sequence: CASSKASGAYISYEQYF. In DNA form, the CDR3 reads TGTGCCAGCAGCAAAGCTAGCGGCGCTTATATTTCCTACGAGCAGTACTTC.

Note on this clonotype: It is unclear where the CDR3 begins or ends on the DNA, so no DNA is shown, and the CDR3 is as TCRdb lists it. The CDR3 is CASSTRDTGELFFFFF. This chain connects TRBV19 to TRBJ2-2; the D segment call TRBD1 is taken from the table without a DNA check. CDR1 and CDR2 from the germline V gene are LNHDA and SQIVND (reference sequence). From its first to its last residue, the CDR3 has 16 amino acids.

Worth noting for this clonotype: This likely stems from a read error, as it lies one base from a far larger clone. This sequence joins TRBV5-1 and TRBJ2-1; 9 nucleotides match TRBD1. This CDR3 region has 16 residues. J gave up 10 bases and V 4 bases, and 15 bases lay outside the gene matches. Germline CDR1 reads SGHRS; CDR2 reads YFSETQ. The CDR3 region is CASSPGQGRTSYEQFF. CDR3 bases: TGCGCCAGCAGCCCCGGACAGGGGCGCACCTCCTACGAGCAGTTCTTC.

This clonotype was recorded at least ten times. CDR3 sequence (DNA): TGCGCCAGCAGCCAAGGGACAGGGTGGATCTATGAGCAGTTCTTC. As protein: CASSQGTGWIYEQFF. The V call is TRBV4-3, the J call TRBJ2-1; 8 bases fit TRBD1. This CDR3 region has 15 residues. V shed 1 base, J shed 8 bases, and the junction held 7 bases outside the gene matches. Germline loops: CDR1 LGHNA, CDR2 YSLEER.

The chain employs TRBV24-1 and TRBJ2-3; unclear D gene. The CDR3 has 16 amino acids. Trimming pared 0 bases from V and 1 base from J, leaving 10 bases between. Germline CDR1 reads KGHDR; CDR2 reads SFDVKD. In DNA form, the CDR3 reads TGTGCCACCAGTGATTTGTCCCGGACGGGCACAGATACGCAGTATTTT. Its protein product is CATSDLSRTGTDTQYF.

This clonotype was seen at least ten times. The gene calls are TRBV7-9 and TRBJ1-4; 8 positions match TRBD1. V lost 6 bases to trimming and J lost 4 bases; unmatched junction nucleotides: 19. From germline, CDR1 is SEHNR and CDR2 FQNEAQ (reference sequence). The CDR3 runs 19 residues. Here the CDR3 reads CASRSTTGDRTSFNEKLFF. DNA of the CDR3: TGTGCCAGCAGGTCAACGACGGGGGACAGGACATCCTTTAATGAAAAACTGTTTTTT. Complete variable domain (other parts from reference TRBV7-9 and TRBJ1-4): DTGVSQNPRHKITKRGQNVTFRCDPISEHNRLYWYRQTLGQGPEFLTYFQNEAQLEKSRLLSDRFSAERPKGSFSTLEIQRTEQGDSAMYLCASRSTTGDRTSFNEKLFFGSGTQLSVL.

This clonotype was counted ten times or more. The V gene is TRBV5-6, the J gene TRBJ2-1, with D perhaps matching TRBD2 (5 bases). Germline values: CDR1 SGHDT, CDR2 YYEEEE. There are 15 residues in the CDR3. V dropped 4 bases and J dropped 3 bases, with 14 bases sitting between them. The CDR3 DNA follows: TGTGCCAGCAGCATTGAAACCGGGATCTACAATGAGCAGTTCTTC. As protein: CASSIETGIYNEQFF.

This clonotype came up many times. This rearrangement joins TRBV6-6 to TRBJ1-2; D perhaps matches TRBD1 (6 bases). The germline gives CDR1 MNHNY, CDR2 SVGAGI (reference sequence). V was shortened by 2 bases and J by 7 bases, with 11 bases between the two germline ends. CDR3 length equals 13 residues. Here the CDR3 DNA reads TGTGCCAGCAGTTACCCGGGGGGGCTTGGCTACACCTTC. Amino acids: CASSYPGGLGYTF.

There are many counts of this clonotype. The gene calls are TRBV20-1 and TRBJ2-3, with TRBD2 matching 10 bases. V shed 3 bases and J 0 bases; nucleotides not matched to a gene: 6. CDR3 length: 16 amino acids. In germline, CDR1 is DFQATT, CDR2 SNEGSKA (reference sequence). The CDR3 coding sequence is TGCAGTGCTAGGCCGGGACTAGCGAGTAGCACAGATACGCAGTATTTT. This gives the protein CSARPGLASSTDTQYF.